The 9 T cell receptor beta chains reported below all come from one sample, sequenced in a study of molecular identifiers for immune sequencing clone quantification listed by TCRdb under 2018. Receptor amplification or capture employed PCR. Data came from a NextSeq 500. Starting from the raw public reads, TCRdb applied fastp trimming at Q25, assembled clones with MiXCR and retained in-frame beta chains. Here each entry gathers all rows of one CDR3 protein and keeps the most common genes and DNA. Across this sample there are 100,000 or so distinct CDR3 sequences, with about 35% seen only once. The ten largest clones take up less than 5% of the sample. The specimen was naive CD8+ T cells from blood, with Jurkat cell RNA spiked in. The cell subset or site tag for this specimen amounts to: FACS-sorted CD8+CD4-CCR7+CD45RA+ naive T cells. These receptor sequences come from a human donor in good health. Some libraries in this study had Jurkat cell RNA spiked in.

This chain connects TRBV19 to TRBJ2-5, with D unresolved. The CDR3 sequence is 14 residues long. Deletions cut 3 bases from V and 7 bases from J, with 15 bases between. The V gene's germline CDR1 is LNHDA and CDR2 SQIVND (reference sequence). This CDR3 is CASSISGSSGTQYF. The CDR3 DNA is TGTGCCAGTAGTATTTCTGGCTCGAGTGGGACCCAGTACTTC.

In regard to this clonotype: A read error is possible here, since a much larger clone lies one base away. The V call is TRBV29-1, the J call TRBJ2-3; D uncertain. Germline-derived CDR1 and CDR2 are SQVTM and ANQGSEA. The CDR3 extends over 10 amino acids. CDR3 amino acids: CGVDLDTQYF. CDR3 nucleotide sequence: TGCGGCGTTGACTTAGATACGCAGTATTTT.

The CDR3 is CASGPNRASSYNEQFF. The CDR3 region has the DNA TGTGCTAGCGGTCCAAACAGGGCGAGCTCCTACAATGAGCAGTTCTTC. J is TRBJ2-1 and V is TRBV7-7; D possibly matches TRBD1 or TRBD2 (6 bases each). The CDR3 runs to 16 residues. Germline CDR1 is SSHAT and CDR2 is FNYEAQ (reference sequence).

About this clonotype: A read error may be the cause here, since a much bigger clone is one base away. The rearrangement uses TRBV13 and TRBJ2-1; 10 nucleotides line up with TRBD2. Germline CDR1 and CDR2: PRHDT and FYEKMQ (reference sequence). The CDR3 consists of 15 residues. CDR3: CASSTGLAEYNELFF. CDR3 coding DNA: TGTGCCAGCAGCACCGGACTAGCGGAGTACAATGAGCTGTTCTTC.

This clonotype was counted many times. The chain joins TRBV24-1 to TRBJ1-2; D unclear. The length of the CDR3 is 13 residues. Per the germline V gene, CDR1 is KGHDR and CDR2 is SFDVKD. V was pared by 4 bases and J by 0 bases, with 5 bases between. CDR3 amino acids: CATSDRANYGYTF. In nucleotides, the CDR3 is TGTGCCACCAGTGACAGAGCTAACTATGGCTACACCTTC.

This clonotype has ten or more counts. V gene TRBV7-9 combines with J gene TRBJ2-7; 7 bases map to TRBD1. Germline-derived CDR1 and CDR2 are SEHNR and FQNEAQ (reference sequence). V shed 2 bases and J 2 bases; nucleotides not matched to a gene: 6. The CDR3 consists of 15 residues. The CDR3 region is CASSLKSGQAYEQYF. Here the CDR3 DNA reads TGTGCCAGCAGCTTAAAGAGCGGACAGGCCTACGAGCAGTACTTC.

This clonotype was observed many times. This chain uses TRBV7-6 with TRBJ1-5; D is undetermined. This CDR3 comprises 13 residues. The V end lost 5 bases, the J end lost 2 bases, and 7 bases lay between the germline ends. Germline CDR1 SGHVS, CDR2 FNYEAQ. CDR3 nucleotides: TGTGCCAGCAGCCCGCTGGGCAATCAGCCCCAGCATTTT. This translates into CASSPLGNQPQHF.

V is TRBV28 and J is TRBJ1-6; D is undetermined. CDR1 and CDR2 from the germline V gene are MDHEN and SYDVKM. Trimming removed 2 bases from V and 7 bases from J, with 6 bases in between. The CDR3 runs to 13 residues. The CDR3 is CASSLTGNSPLHF. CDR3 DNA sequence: TGTGCCAGCAGTTTAACTGGGAATTCACCCCTCCACTTT.

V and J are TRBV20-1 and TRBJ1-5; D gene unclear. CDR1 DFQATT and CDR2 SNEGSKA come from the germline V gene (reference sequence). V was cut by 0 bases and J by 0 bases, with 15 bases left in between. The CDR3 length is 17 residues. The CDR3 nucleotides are TGCAGTGCTAGAGATTTGTTCCAACCGGATAGCAATCAGCCCCAGCATTTT. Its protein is CSARDLFQPDSNQPQHF.